These 8 T cell receptor beta chains originate from one sample sequenced in a study of T cell responses to AZD1222 COVID-19 vaccine (dated by TCRdb to the early 2020s). The library was prepared using the immunoSEQ multiplex PCR assay. What TCRdb holds here is the immuneACCESS table cut down to in-frame rearrangements. Part of the clones is not present; checked against another copy, under half of the missing clones reflect an unresolved V gene, and the others are unexplained. Here the sample has roughly 120,000 clones; 85% to 95% occur a single time. Over 2.5% of the sample goes to the ten largest clones. According to the study, the label for this sample's time point signals: baseline before first vaccination. The sequencing here drew on peripheral blood, taken on day 0 of AZD1222 vaccination. The receptors shown here come from an adult in good health.

This clone turned up a few times. The rearrangement joins TRBV14 to TRBJ2-2, with 10 nucleotides matching TRBD1. J gave up 5 bases and V 4 bases, and 4 bases lay outside the gene matches. CDR3 size: 15 residues. Germline loops: CDR1 SGHDN, CDR2 FVKESK. CDR3 bases: TGTGCCAGCAGCCGAAGACAGGGGGCGACCGGGGAGCTGTTTTTT. Encoded protein: CASSRRQGATGELFF.

V usage is TRBV7-2 and J usage is TRBJ1-4; D call uncertain. CDR3 length equals 16 residues. Trimming took off 1 base at V and 8 bases at J, with 17 bases between the two ends. Germline V gene sequence: CDR1 SGHTA, CDR2 FQGNSA. This CDR3 reads CASSLVAALGKEKLFF. The CDR3 DNA sequence: TGTGCCAGCAGCTTAGTAGCGGCCCTCGGCAAAGAAAAACTGTTTTTT.

This chain uses TRBV29-1 with TRBJ1-1; 10 bases map to TRBD1. This CDR3 region has 12 residues. Germline loops: CDR1 SQVTM, CDR2 ANQGSEA. V shed 6 bases and J 11 bases; nucleotides not matched to a gene: 9. CDR3 nucleotide sequence: TGCAGCGTGGGGGACAGGGGCATTGAGGCTTTCTTT. Amino acid sequence: CSVGDRGIEAFF.

The chain couples TRBV9 to TRBJ2-1, with TRBD2 matching 13 bases. The CDR3 contains 20 residues. Trimming took 0 bases from V and 2 from J; bases not matched to a gene: 11. Germline lookup yields CDR1 SGDLS and CDR2 YYNGEE. DNA of the CDR3: TGTGCCAGCAGCGTAGCCCCCGGGACTAGCGGGGCCGGGGCCTACAATGAGCAGTTCTTC. It encodes CASSVAPGTSGAGAYNEQFF.

V and J are TRBV5-6 and TRBJ1-5; possibly TRBD1 for D (6 bases). Trimming removed 0 bases at V and 2 bases at J, with 15 bases between. Looked up from germline, CDR1 is SGHDT and CDR2 is YYEEEE. The CDR3 consists of 17 residues. This CDR3 is CASSLGEGGDGNQPQHF. The CDR3 nucleotides are TGTGCCAGCAGCTTGGGGGAGGGGGGAGATGGCAATCAGCCCCAGCATTTT.

The chain uses TRBV7-8 and TRBJ2-1, with 10 bases matching TRBD2. Trimming cost V 3 bases and J 6 bases; bases outside gene matches: 5. The V gene's germline CDR1 is SGHVS and CDR2 FQNEAQ. The CDR3 is 15 amino acids. Written as DNA, the CDR3 is TGTGCCAGCAGCTTCGGGAGCGGGAGGGCCAATGAGCAGTTCTTC. Residues: CASSFGSGRANEQFF.

For the CDR3, the DNA is TGTGCCAGCAGTGACGTCGACAATGAGCAGTTCTTC. Translating gives CASSDVDNEQFF. The chain links TRBV6-4 to TRBJ2-1; D unresolved. The V gene lost 2 bases and the J gene lost 5 bases, with 4 bases spanning the gap. This CDR3 comprises 12 residues. The germline CDR1 and CDR2 sequences are MRHNA and SNTAGT.

The chain carries TRBV15 and TRBJ2-1, with 15 bases identical to TRBD2. Germline CDR1 reads LNHNV; CDR2 reads YYDKDF (reference sequence). V was pared by 1 base and J by 9 bases, with 4 bases of the junction left unmatched. This CDR3 contains 16 residues. In DNA form, the CDR3 reads TGTGCCACCAGCAGAGCAGGACTAGCGGGAGGGCCTGAGCAGTTCTTC. Its protein product is CATSRAGLAGGPEQFF.